These 22 T cell receptor beta chains were sequenced from one sample in a study of T-cell reconstitution after alpha-beta-depleted transplantation in children. Unique molecular identifiers were used in preparing the TCRbeta library. TCRdb recomputed calls from the PCR reads with MiXCR, one row per CDR3 protein. Of fewer than 400,000 distinct CDR3 sequences listed, roughly 20% are singletons. The sample in question was PBMCs from the stem cell graft donor, obtained from the stem cell graft. These receptors came from a human donor who donated a stem cell graft to a child with acute myeloid leukemia.

In its sample, this clonotype was seen many times. The J gene is TRBJ2-7, the V gene TRBV20-1; 7 nucleotides align to TRBD1. Germline-derived CDR1 and CDR2 are DFQATT and SNEGSKA (reference sequence). The CDR3 is 14 amino acids. The V segment lost 4 bases and the J segment 0 bases; nucleotides outside the gene matches: 6. The CDR3 nucleotides read TGCAGTGCTACCCGACAGGGAAGCTCCTACGAGCAGTACTTC. Protein product: CSATRQGSSYEQYF.

The rearrangement uses TRBV20-1 and TRBJ1-2, with D possibly TRBD1 on 5 matching bases. Per germline, CDR1 DFQATT and CDR2 SNEGSKA (reference sequence). The CDR3 sequence is 13 residues long. The CDR3 is CSEPRQGGNGYTF. CDR3 in DNA: TGCAGCGAGCCGAGGCAGGGAGGGAATGGCTACACCTTC.

This clonotype came up once. The V call is TRBV3-1, the J call TRBJ2-3, with 9 bases that match TRBD2. After removal of 0 bases from V and 2 bases from J, the junction contained 6 bases not matched to a gene. Germline V gene sequence: CDR1 LGHDT, CDR2 YNNKEL (reference sequence). This CDR3 contains 17 residues. CDR3 region: CASSQETSGDPTDTQYF. The CDR3 nucleotides are TGTGCCAGCAGCCAAGAGACTAGCGGAGATCCCACAGATACGCAGTATTTT.

The V gene is TRBV6-5, the J gene TRBJ2-3; 10 positions agree with TRBD2. The germline CDR1 and CDR2 sequences are MNHEY and SVGAGI. After removal of 0 bases from V and 2 bases from J, the junction contained 5 bases not matched to a gene. CDR3 size: 17 residues. The CDR3 DNA is TGTGCCAGCAGTTACTCGAGCCTAGCGGGAGCCACAGATACGCAGTATTTT. The encoded protein is CASSYSSLAGATDTQYF.

In DNA form, the CDR3 reads TGCGCCAGCAGCTTGGGGGACAGGGCCTATGGCTACACCTTC. Its protein product is CASSLGDRAYGYTF. This sequence joins TRBV5-1 and TRBJ1-2; 9 bases line up with TRBD1. V gave up 0 bases and J gave up 4 bases; unmatched junction bases: 1. The V gene's germline CDR1 is SGHRS and CDR2 YFSETQ. This CDR3 spans 14 amino acids.

V gene TRBV4-1 combines with J gene TRBJ2-2; TRBD1 aligns across 8 bases. Trimming removed 4 bases from V and 4 bases from J; junction bases left unmatched: 11. This CDR3 region has 17 residues. Germline V gene sequence: CDR1 MGHRA, CDR2 YSYEKL. In nucleotides, the CDR3 is TGCGCCAGCAGCCCCTCAACCAGACAGGGGTTCACCGGGGAGCTGTTTTTT. The encoded protein is CASSPSTRQGFTGELFF.

At least ten counts were recorded for this clonotype. The chain carries TRBV4-1 and TRBJ2-1; D is perhaps TRBD2 (5 bases). CDR3 length: 13 amino acids. Germline V gene lookup returns CDR1 MGHRA and CDR2 YSYEKL. V lost 1 base and J 6 bases, leaving 7 bases between the germline ends. The CDR3 DNA follows: TGCGCCAGCAGCCAAGTCCGGGGCAATGAGCAGTTCTTC. This encodes CASSQVRGNEQFF.

The J gene is TRBJ1-3, the V gene TRBV7-2; no clear D. The CDR3 sequence is 15 residues long. Germline V gene sequence: CDR1 SGHTA, CDR2 FQGNSA. Trimming pared 5 bases from V and 0 bases from J, leaving 11 bases between. In DNA form, the CDR3 reads TGTGCCAGCAGCGCCAAAAGCCTCTCTGGAAACACCATATATTTT. Residues: CASSAKSLSGNTIYF.

With respect to this clonotype: One end of the junction varies from germline; a read error may be responsible. This chain connects TRBV3-1 to TRBJ2-6; D might be TRBD1 (5 bases). Germline CDR1 reads LGHDT; CDR2 reads YNNKEL (reference sequence). The CDR3 is made up of 17 amino acids. Written as DNA, the CDR3 is TGTGCCAGCAGCCAAGAAATGGTCCCCTCTGGGGCCAACGTCCGGACTTTC. Its translation: CASSQEMVPSGANVRTF.

The V call is TRBV29-1, the J call TRBJ1-2, with D perhaps matching TRBD1 (5 bases). Germline values: CDR1 SQVTM, CDR2 ANQGSEA. This CDR3 is 15 amino acids long. V lost 4 bases and J 6 bases, leaving 21 bases between the germline ends. The CDR3 nucleotides are TGCAGCGTTGCTGAGCCCCCAGGTACAGGAAATGGCTACACCTTC. Protein product: CSVAEPPGTGNGYTF.

This clonotype was found many times. The chain employs TRBV20-1 and TRBJ2-1, with 9 positions matching TRBD2. In germline, CDR1 is DFQATT, CDR2 SNEGSKA (reference sequence). This CDR3 comprises 13 residues. The ends lost 6 bases at V and 8 bases at J; junction bases unmatched: 8. CDR3 nucleotide sequence: TGCAGTGCGCAACCGGGACTAGCCGATGAGCAGTTCTTC. Protein product: CSAQPGLADEQFF.

J is TRBJ2-1 and V is TRBV20-1; 12 bases align to TRBD2. Germline V lookup: CDR1 DFQATT, CDR2 SNEGSKA (reference sequence). The junction had 17 bases not matched to a gene; V was cut back by 6 bases and J by 8 bases. The CDR3 has 17 residues. The CDR3 protein is CSAPHPSSGRGMYEQFF. The CDR3 region has the DNA TGCAGTGCCCCCCACCCCTCTAGCGGGAGGGGGATGTATGAGCAGTTCTTC.

This chain connects TRBV12-3 or TRBV12-4 to TRBJ2-7; possible D gene TRBD1, 6 bases. This CDR3 comprises 14 residues. V lost 6 bases to trimming and J lost 5 bases, with 17 bases between them. CDR3: CASSADRHGDEQYF. The DNA for the CDR3 is TGTGCCAGCAGCGCGGACAGACACGGGGACGAGCAGTACTTC.

This clonotype was recorded a few times. The chain is built from TRBV5-1 and TRBJ2-5; D unresolved. The CDR3 has 12 residues. Trimming left V 1 base short and J 3 bases short, with 4 bases between. Germline V CDR1 and CDR2: SGHRS, YFSETQ. The CDR3, as DNA: TGCGCCAGCAGCTTGACCAAAGAGACCCAGTACTTC. It specifies CASSLTKETQYF.

The chain couples TRBV29-1 to TRBJ1-1; D remains unclear. Trimming pared 4 bases from V and 10 bases from J, leaving 19 bases between. CDR1 SQVTM and CDR2 ANQGSEA come from the germline V gene. This CDR3 has 13 amino acids. CDR3 nucleotides: TGCAGCGTTGCGTCGGATCAGAGTGCCGGAGCTTTCTTT. Its protein product is CSVASDQSAGAFF.

The chain uses TRBV10-2 and TRBJ1-1, with 7 bases identical to TRBD1. This CDR3 has 13 amino acids. The germline V gene has CDR1 WSHSY and CDR2 SAAADI. The V and J ends lost 5 bases and 1 base, in that order; junction bases with no gene match: 1. CDR3: CASSQGENTEAFF. DNA of the CDR3: TGCGCCAGCAGTCAGGGGGAGAACACTGAAGCTTTCTTT.

This clonotype was observed a handful of times. The CDR3 DNA is TGCGCCAGCAGCCGAAACAGACAGGGAAGCACAGATACGCAGTATTTT. The encoded protein is CASSRNRQGSTDTQYF. The chain has TRBV5-1 and TRBJ2-3; 7 bases map to TRBD1. Germline-derived CDR1 and CDR2 are SGHRS and YFSETQ. The CDR3 sequence is 16 residues long. Trimming took 4 bases from V and 0 from J; bases not matched to a gene: 8.

This clonotype was seen only a few times. This chain uses TRBV28 with TRBJ2-5; the match to TRBD2 covers 10 bases. V lost 2 bases and J lost 2; bases outside the gene matches: 11. The CDR3 runs to 18 residues. From germline, CDR1 is MDHEN and CDR2 SYDVKM. DNA of the CDR3: TGTGCCAGCAGTTTAGGAGAAAAAGGACTAGCGGCTCAAGAGACCCAGTACTTC. Amino acids: CASSLGEKGLAAQETQYF. Together with reference TRBV28 and TRBJ2-5, the CDR3 gives the full variable domain: DVKVTQSSRYLVKRTGEKVFLECVQDMDHENMFWYRQDPGLGLRLIYFSYDVKMKEKGDIPEGYSVSREKKERFSLILESASTNQTSMYLCASSLGEKGLAAQETQYFGPGTRLLVL.

A few counts support this clonotype. V is TRBV12-3 or TRBV12-4 and J is TRBJ1-1; D may be TRBD1 (6 bases). The CDR3 spans 15 residues. The ends were cut back, 3 bases at V and 1 base at J, with 12 bases in the middle. The chain's CDR3 is CASSFWQGSNTEAFF. The CDR3 coding sequence is TGTGCCAGCAGTTTTTGGCAGGGGTCGAACACTGAAGCTTTCTTT.

This clonotype has more than one count but fewer than ten. V and J are TRBV12-3 or TRBV12-4 and TRBJ1-2, with D perhaps TRBD1 (6 bases). V was cut by 3 bases and J by 7 bases, with 18 bases left in between. The CDR3 is made up of 15 amino acids. CDR3 loop: CASSFGGGGHFGYTF. In nucleotides, the CDR3 is TGTGCCAGCAGTTTTGGAGGGGGTGGGCATTTTGGCTACACCTTC.

This clonotype has only a few counts. V usage is TRBV7-6 and J usage is TRBJ2-6, with TRBD2 matching 8 bases. V lost 1 base, J lost 0 bases, and 8 bases stayed unmatched. Germline V gene data show CDR1 as SGHVS and CDR2 as FNYEAQ. There are 19 residues in the CDR3. CDR3 protein: CASSLESTGGNSGANVLTF. Written as DNA, the CDR3 is TGTGCCAGCAGCTTAGAGTCGACGGGAGGGAACTCTGGGGCCAACGTCCTGACTTTC.

This clonotype was observed a few times. This chain uses TRBV28 with TRBJ2-1; D perhaps matches TRBD2 (5 bases). This CDR3 comprises 11 residues. V gave up 6 bases and J gave up 6 bases, with 6 bases separating them. The germline CDR1 and CDR2 sequences are MDHEN and SYDVKM. CDR3 bases: TGTGCCAGCAGGGAGGCCAATGAGCAGTTCTTC. Encoded protein: CASREANEQFF.